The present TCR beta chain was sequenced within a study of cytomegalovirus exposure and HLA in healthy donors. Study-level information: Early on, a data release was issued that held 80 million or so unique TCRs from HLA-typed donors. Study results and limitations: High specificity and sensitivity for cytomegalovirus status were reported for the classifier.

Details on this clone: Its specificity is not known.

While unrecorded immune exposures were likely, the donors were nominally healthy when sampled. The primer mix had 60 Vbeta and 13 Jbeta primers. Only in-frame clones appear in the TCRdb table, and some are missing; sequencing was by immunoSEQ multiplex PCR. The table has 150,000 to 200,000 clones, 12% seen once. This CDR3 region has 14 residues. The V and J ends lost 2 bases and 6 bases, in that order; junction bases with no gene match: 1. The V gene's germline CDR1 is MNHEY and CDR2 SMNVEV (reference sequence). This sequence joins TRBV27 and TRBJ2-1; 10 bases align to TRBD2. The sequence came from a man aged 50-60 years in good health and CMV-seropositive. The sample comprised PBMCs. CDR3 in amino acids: CASSLRTSGNEQFF. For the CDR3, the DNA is TGTGCCAGCAGTTTACGGACTAGCGGCAATGAGCAGTTCTTC.